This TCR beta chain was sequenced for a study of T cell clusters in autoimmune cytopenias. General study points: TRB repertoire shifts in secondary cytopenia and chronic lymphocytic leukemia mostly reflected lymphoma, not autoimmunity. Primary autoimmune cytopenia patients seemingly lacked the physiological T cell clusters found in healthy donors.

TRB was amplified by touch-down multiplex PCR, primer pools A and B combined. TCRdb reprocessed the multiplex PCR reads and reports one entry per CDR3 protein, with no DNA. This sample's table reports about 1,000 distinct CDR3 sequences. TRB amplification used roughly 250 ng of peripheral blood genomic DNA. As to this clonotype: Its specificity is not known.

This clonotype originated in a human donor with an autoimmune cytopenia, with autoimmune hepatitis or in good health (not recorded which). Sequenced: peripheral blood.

The CDR3 reads CASSPAGTGDTQYF. This chain joins TRBV6-5 and TRBJ2-3; the D call of TRBD1 rests on TCRdb alone, since no DNA is present to check it. The CDR3 loop spans 14 amino acids. Germline CDR1 and CDR2: MNHEY and SVGAGI.